This T cell receptor beta chain is from a study of Graves' ophthalmopathy and Graves' hyperthyroidism. Study at large: Prior to any treatment, peripheral blood was collected at the time of initial diagnosis.

Regarding the study as a whole: Detection in blood was also observed for most expanded thyroid clonotypes above 0.001 frequency.

As for this clonotype: Its antigen is currently unknown.

Amplification targeted the TCR beta CDR3 regions, with RNA transcripts as the source material. First-round RT-PCR with HTBI primers preceded a second-round multiplex PCR. TCRdb re-called the multiplex PCR reads with MiXCR, one entry per CDR3 protein. This sample has just over 600,000 distinct CDR3 sequences; 22% occur once, and the top ten carry approximately 7%. V was cut by 7 bases and J by 4 bases, with 16 bases left in between. The V gene's germline CDR1 is MNHEY and CDR2 SVGEGT. The CDR3 spans 14 residues. The chain has TRBV6-2 or TRBV6-3 and TRBJ1-2; D uncertain. Sample: peripheral blood. The clonotype was recovered from a woman under 30 with stable Graves' hyperthyroidism. Some clones in this sample may be carry-over from other donors' samples. DNA of the CDR3: TGTGCCAGCACAACGACATGGCCTCCCTATGGCTACACCTTC. Protein: CASTTTWPPYGYTF.